Below are 30 T cell receptor beta chains sequenced from a single sample in a study of cytomegalovirus exposure and HLA in healthy donors. Researchers ran the PCR with 60 Vbeta and 13 Jbeta primers. The assay was immunoSEQ multiplex PCR, and TCRdb's table has in-frame clones only and misses some. This table holds about 180,000 clones, approximately 84% found once. Sample: PBMCs. The receptors originated from a girl under 18 in good health and CMV-seropositive.

The V gene is TRBV6-5, the J gene TRBJ2-7; D is unclear. Trimming left V 0 bases short and J 2 bases short, with 14 bases between. Germline values: CDR1 MNHEY, CDR2 SVGAGI. The CDR3 is 16 residues long. The CDR3 spells CASSYSTAIPTYEQYF. The CDR3 DNA follows: TGTGCCAGCAGTTACTCGACTGCGATCCCCACCTACGAGCAGTACTTC.

V gene TRBV7-8 combines with J gene TRBJ2-7; tentative D call: TRBD1 (6 bases). Between the trimmed V and J ends, which lost 2 bases and 2 bases, there was a span of 16 bases. The CDR3 contains 16 residues. Germline loops: CDR1 SGHVS, CDR2 FQNEAQ. CDR3 sequence reads: CASSLRLRGKPYEQYF. The CDR3, as DNA: TGTGCCAGCAGCTTAAGGTTGAGGGGGAAACCCTACGAGCAGTACTTC.

The CDR3 here is CASSSRGLMNTEAFF. CDR3 DNA sequence: TGTGCCAGTAGTAGCCGGGGTCTCATGAACACTGAAGCTTTCTTT. The rearrangement joins TRBV19 to TRBJ1-1; the D is unclear. Between the trimmed V and J ends, which lost 4 bases and 0 bases, there was a span of 12 bases. Germline loops: CDR1 LNHDA, CDR2 SQIVND (reference sequence). The CDR3 has 15 amino acids.

The chain joins TRBV5-1 to TRBJ1-1, with D uncertain. Germline V lookup: CDR1 SGHRS, CDR2 YFSETQ. V was cut by 0 bases and J by 2 bases, with 8 bases left in between. This CDR3 contains 14 residues. CDR3 in DNA: TGCGCCAGCAGCTTGGAAGGACTTAACACTGAAGCTTTCTTT. Protein sequence: CASSLEGLNTEAFF.

The chain has TRBV5-6 and TRBJ2-7; TRBD1 is a possible D gene (6 bases). Trimming took off 4 bases at V and 4 bases at J, with 15 bases between the two ends. Looked up from germline, CDR1 is SGHDT and CDR2 is YYEEEE. The length of the CDR3 is 14 residues. As DNA, the CDR3 is TGTGCCAGCAGCCGGGACACCATTCCTTACGAGCAGTACTTC. As protein: CASSRDTIPYEQYF.

In this sample, this clone turned up a few times. The genes are TRBV11-2 and TRBJ1-6; 9 bases are a match to TRBD1. This CDR3 region has 15 residues. The germline V gene has CDR1 SGHAT and CDR2 FQNNGV. V lost 4 bases and J lost 7; bases outside the gene matches: 5. CDR3 bases: TGTGCCAGCAGCTCGAGGACAGGGGACAATTCACCCCTCCACTTT. Translated, it gives CASSSRTGDNSPLHF.

This rearrangement joins TRBV7-2 to TRBJ2-7; a weak D match, TRBD1 (6 bases). Germline V gives CDR1 SGHTA, CDR2 FQGNSA. V lost 5 bases, J lost 0 bases, and 11 bases lay in between. The CDR3 has 14 amino acids. The CDR3 reads CASSPTGSSYEQYF. DNA for the CDR3: TGTGCCAGCAGCCCTACAGGGAGCTCCTACGAGCAGTACTTC.

On this clone: Relative to the germline gene, one junction end is altered; a read error may explain this. V is TRBV7-7 and J is TRBJ2-1; 8 bases are a match to TRBD2. CDR1 SSHAT and CDR2 FNYEAQ come from the germline V gene (reference sequence). The CDR3 loop spans 20 amino acids. This CDR3 reads CASSLEGSSGHRLFYNEQFF. CDR3 coding DNA: TGTGCTAGCAGCTTAGAGGGGTCTAGCGGGCACAGACTTTTCTACAATGAGCAGTTCTTC.

The chain couples TRBV4-2 to TRBJ2-3, with 9 bases matching TRBD2. The V gene's germline CDR1 is LGHNA and CDR2 YNFKEQ. Trimming cost V 3 bases and J 2 bases; bases outside gene matches: 3. This CDR3 is built from 15 residues. The CDR3 nucleotides read TGTGCCAGCAGCCATGTAGCGGGGGACACAGATACGCAGTATTTT. It encodes CASSHVAGDTDTQYF.

The chain employs TRBV21-1 and TRBJ2-2; no check of the table's D call, TRBD1, against the DNA was made. TRBV21-1 constitutes a pseudogene. The CDR3 is made up of 15 amino acids. Written as DNA, the CDR3 is TGTGCCAGCAGCACTGGACAGTCCGACACCGGGGAGCTGTTTTTT. This codes for CASSTGQSDTGELFF.

V gene TRBV7-9 combines with J gene TRBJ1-1; 9 bases line up with TRBD1. V gave up 7 bases and J gave up 4 bases; unmatched junction bases: 16. The CDR3 has 17 amino acids. Looked up from germline, CDR1 is SEHNR and CDR2 is FQNEAQ (reference sequence). The CDR3: CASTTERTGAAGTEAFF. CDR3 nucleotide sequence: TGTGCCAGCACCACGGAGCGGACAGGGGCGGCGGGCACTGAAGCTTTCTTT.

The chain couples TRBV27 to TRBJ2-5, with D perhaps TRBD2 (6 bases). The length of the CDR3 is 13 residues. The germline V gene has CDR1 MNHEY and CDR2 SMNVEV (reference sequence). V lost 3 bases and J 4 bases, leaving 9 bases between the germline ends. CDR3 protein: CASSLRGGETQYF. CDR3 nucleotides: TGTGCCAGCAGTTTGCGGGGAGGAGAGACCCAGTACTTC.

The chain combines TRBV5-1 with TRBJ1-1; TRBD1 might be the D (5 bases). The CDR3 is made up of 15 amino acids. The V end was cut by 1 base, the J end by 1 base, with 11 bases between. Germline CDR1 reads SGHRS; CDR2 reads YFSETQ. The CDR3 loop reads CASSLRGGQNTEAFF. CDR3 DNA: TGCGCCAGCAGCTTGAGGGGTGGACAGAACACTGAAGCTTTCTTT.

The rearrangement joins TRBV4-2 to TRBJ2-1; 11 bases are shared with TRBD2. The CDR3 extends over 16 amino acids. V lost 1 base, J lost 7 bases, and 6 bases stayed unmatched. Germline loops: CDR1 LGHNA, CDR2 YNFKEQ. Here the CDR3 reads CASSQVTSGRGNEQFF. The CDR3 nucleotides read TGTGCCAGCAGCCAAGTTACTAGCGGGAGAGGAAATGAGCAGTTCTTC.

DNA of the CDR3: TGTGCCAGCAGCCACCGGGACATGATTTACGAGCAGTACTTC. Translation gives CASSHRDMIYEQYF. The chain joins TRBV11-2 to TRBJ2-7, with D perhaps TRBD1 (6 bases). V gave up 5 bases and J gave up 4 bases, with 15 bases separating them. Per the germline V gene, CDR1 is SGHAT and CDR2 is FQNNGV. The CDR3 consists of 14 residues.

This chain links TRBV5-1 with TRBJ2-3, with TRBD2 matching over 9 bases. This CDR3 contains 15 residues. Trimming removed 4 bases from V and 1 base from J; junction bases left unmatched: 4. Per the germline V gene, CDR1 is SGHRS and CDR2 is YFSETQ. CDR3 nucleotide sequence: TGCGCCAGCAGCAACCGGACTAGCGGCACAGATACGCAGTATTTT. Translating it yields CASSNRTSGTDTQYF.

In its sample, this clone was seen a few times. Other DNA sequences in the same sample also yield this CDR3. This chain's CDR3 is CASTRDHNEQFF. The DNA for the CDR3 is TGTGCCAGCACGCGGGACCACAATGAGCAGTTCTTC. This chain connects TRBV6-1 to TRBJ2-1, with D tentatively TRBD2 (6 bases). Germline lookup yields CDR1 MNHNS and CDR2 SASEGT. The V gene lost 7 bases and the J gene lost 5 bases, with 9 bases spanning the gap. CDR3 length: 12 amino acids.

The genes are TRBV6-5 and TRBJ2-7; D is ambiguous. CDR3 size: 15 residues. V lost 2 bases and J lost 0, with 11 bases in between. Germline assignment: CDR1 MNHEY and CDR2 SVGAGI. The CDR3 loop reads CASSYAMHSSYEQYF. CDR3 coding DNA: TGTGCCAGCAGTTACGCGATGCACAGCTCCTACGAGCAGTACTTC.

The chain combines TRBV28 with TRBJ1-1; D ambiguous. The germline V gene has CDR1 MDHEN and CDR2 SYDVKM. The V end was cut by 6 bases, the J end by 2 bases, with 7 bases between. The CDR3 runs 12 residues. Here the CDR3 DNA reads TGTGCCAGCAGGCCAGATAACACTGAAGCTTTCTTT. It codes for CASRPDNTEAFF.

The chain links TRBV27 to TRBJ1-1; a weak D match, TRBD1 (6 bases). The V end lost 2 bases, the J end lost 3 bases, and 10 bases lay between the germline ends. Germline V lookup: CDR1 MNHEY, CDR2 SMNVEV (reference sequence). The CDR3 totals 14 residues. The CDR3 spells CASSLQGPYTEAFF. In DNA form, the CDR3 reads TGTGCCAGCAGTTTACAGGGGCCTTACACTGAAGCTTTCTTT.

This chain joins TRBV7-2 and TRBJ1-2; the D is unclear. Germline lookup yields CDR1 SGHTA and CDR2 FQGNSA. Between the trimmed V and J ends, which lost 4 bases and 2 bases, there was a span of 5 bases. This CDR3 is built from 12 residues. As DNA, the CDR3 is TGTGCCAGCAGCTCCCTCAACTATGGCTACACCTTC. Translation gives CASSSLNYGYTF.

The chain employs TRBV2 and TRBJ2-1, with 10 nucleotides matching TRBD1. The CDR3 covers 15 residues. V lost 6 bases to trimming and J lost 7 bases; unmatched junction nucleotides: 9. Germline V lookup: CDR1 SNHLY, CDR2 FYNNEI. CDR3 in amino acids: CASREGQGRLNEQFF. CDR3 bases: TGTGCCAGCAGGGAGGGACAGGGGCGTCTGAATGAGCAGTTCTTC.

V usage is TRBV7-8 and J usage is TRBJ2-7; maybe TRBD2 (6 bases). Germline V gene sequence: CDR1 SGHVS, CDR2 FQNEAQ. Trimming pared 4 bases from V and 4 bases from J, leaving 11 bases between. The CDR3 has 13 residues. CDR3 protein: CASSSKEGYEQYF. The CDR3 DNA sequence: TGTGCCAGCAGCTCCAAGGAGGGTTACGAGCAGTACTTC.

The rearrangement uses TRBV25-1 and TRBJ2-3; D ambiguous. With 6 bases removed from V and 4 bases from J, the gap between germline ends came to 14 bases. This CDR3 has 14 amino acids. Germline V gives CDR1 MGHDK, CDR2 SYGVNS. The CDR3 loop reads CASSQAAYSDTQYF. The CDR3 DNA sequence: TGTGCCAGCAGCCAGGCAGCTTATTCAGATACGCAGTATTTT.

This clone was seen only once. The CDR3: CASSPQQGLSNQPQHF. The CDR3 DNA follows: TGTGCCAGCAGTCCCCAACAGGGGTTGAGCAATCAGCCCCAGCATTTT. The chain has TRBV6-6 and TRBJ1-5; 7 nucleotides line up with TRBD1. CDR1 is MNHNY, CDR2 SVGAGI, per germline (reference sequence). The CDR3 consists of 16 residues. Trimming removed 5 bases from V and 1 base from J; junction bases left unmatched: 8.

V usage is TRBV7-8 and J usage is TRBJ1-1; 9 nucleotides agree with TRBD1. V gave up 2 bases and J gave up 4 bases; unmatched junction bases: 2. This CDR3 comprises 14 residues. The V gene's germline CDR1 is SGHVS and CDR2 FQNEAQ. CDR3 nucleotides: TGTGCCAGCAGCTTACTGACAGGGGGCACTGAAGCTTTCTTT. It is translated as CASSLLTGGTEAFF.

The CDR3 sequence is CASSLIQTGQGSYEQYF. As DNA, the CDR3 is TGTGCCAGCAGCTTGATTCAGACGGGACAGGGGTCTTACGAGCAGTACTTC. The chain is built from TRBV7-2 and TRBJ2-7; 10 nucleotides align to TRBD1. The CDR3 spans 17 residues. Germline values: CDR1 SGHTA, CDR2 FQGNSA. J gave up 4 bases and V 3 bases, and 12 bases lay outside the gene matches. Using reference TRBV7-2 and TRBJ2-7 for the parts outside the CDR3, the full variable domain is GAGVSQSPSNKVTEKGKDVELRCDPISGHTALYWYRQSLGQGLEFLIYFQGNSAPDKSGLPSDRFSAERTGGSVSTLTIQRTQQEDSAVYLCASSLIQTGQGSYEQYFGPGTRLTVT.

The CDR3 reads CASSGGTGGGETQYF. CDR3 coding DNA: TGTGCCAGCAGTGGGGGGACAGGGGGCGGGGAGACCCAGTACTTC. The rearrangement uses TRBV2 and TRBJ2-5, with TRBD1 matching 12 bases. V lost 4 bases to trimming and J lost 5 bases; unmatched junction nucleotides: 5. Germline-derived CDR1 and CDR2 are SNHLY and FYNNEI. CDR3 size: 15 residues.

This clone was counted only a few times. The chain joins TRBV7-9 to TRBJ1-2; D might be TRBD1 (5 bases). Germline lookup yields CDR1 SEHNR and CDR2 FQNEAQ (reference sequence). CDR3 length: 13 residues. Trimming took 1 base from V and 8 from J, leaving 11 bases between them. CDR3 DNA: TGTGCCAGCAGCTTAGAAAGCAGGGTCGGCTACACCTTC. Protein product: CASSLESRVGYTF.

This clone showed up just a few times. The V call is TRBV5-4, the J call TRBJ2-1; D is unclear. CDR3 length equals 13 residues. Trimming took 2 bases from V and 6 from J, leaving 9 bases between them. Germline CDR1 is SGHNT and CDR2 is YYREEE (reference sequence). The CDR3 is CASSLIQSNEQFF. The CDR3 region has the DNA TGTGCCAGCAGCTTAATACAGAGCAATGAGCAGTTCTTC. The whole variable domain, filled in from reference TRBV5-4 and TRBJ2-1, reads ETGVTQSPTHLIKTRGQQVTLRCSSQSGHNTVSWYQQALGQGPQFIFQYYREEENGRGNFPPRFSGLQFPNYSSELNVNALELDDSALYLCASSLIQSNEQFFGPGTRLTVL.